These 26 T cell receptor beta chains were sequenced from one sample in a study of blood T cells in healthy people across ages. Together with a sample-barcoded 5' primer, a J-beta primer mix was included in a second PCR lasting about 6 to 11 cycles. TCRdb re-called the 5' RACE reads with MiXCR, one entry per CDR3 protein. This table has about 930,000 distinct CDR3 sequences, 29% appearing once. The sample also formed part of further work on T cells of mothers and their children.

Specimen: blood. The receptor set was obtained from a woman in her thirties or forties in good health.

This clonotype was counted many times. The gene calls are TRBV4-1 and TRBJ1-2; the D is unclear. V lost 2 bases to trimming and J lost 2 bases, with 12 bases between them. CDR1 is MGHRA, CDR2 YSYEKL, per germline. This CDR3 region has 15 residues. The CDR3 bases are TGCGCCAGCAGCCAACAGGTGGTCGGAAACTATGGCTACACCTTC. This sequence encodes CASSQQVVGNYGYTF.

This clonotype was seen at least ten times. The J gene is TRBJ2-7, the V gene TRBV10-3; D ambiguous. The CDR3 has 13 residues. Germline CDR1 and CDR2: ENHRY and SYGVKD. V gave up 3 bases and J gave up 6 bases, with 12 bases separating them. The CDR3 nucleotides read TGTGCCATCAGTGAACCTACACCCCCCGAGCAGTACTTC. Translating gives CAISEPTPPEQYF.

V is TRBV28 and J is TRBJ2-3; a possible D gene is TRBD1 (5 bases). Germline V lookup: CDR1 MDHEN, CDR2 SYDVKM. V dropped 3 bases and J dropped 2 bases, with 12 bases sitting between them. The CDR3 is made up of 15 amino acids. In nucleotides, the CDR3 is TGTGCCAGCAGTTTGCAACAGGACGCCACAGATACGCAGTATTTT. Its translation: CASSLQQDATDTQYF.

The chain links TRBV4-1 to TRBJ2-5; D unclear. V was trimmed by 2 bases and J by 4 bases, leaving 14 bases between them. The CDR3 covers 15 residues. Germline V gene lookup returns CDR1 MGHRA and CDR2 YSYEKL. As DNA, the CDR3 is TGCGCCAGCAGCCAAAGTGGCCCCATCCGAGAGACCCAGTACTTC. This encodes CASSQSGPIRETQYF.

There are many counts of this clonotype. The chain employs TRBV6-1 and TRBJ2-4; weak D call: TRBD2 (6 bases). CDR3 length: 17 residues. Germline values: CDR1 MNHNS, CDR2 SASEGT. The V gene lost 1 base and the J gene lost 0 bases, with 13 bases spanning the gap. The CDR3 is CASSEGGEKLAKNIQYF. CDR3 sequence (DNA): TGTGCCAGCAGTGAAGGGGGGGAGAAACTAGCCAAAAACATTCAGTACTTC.

This clonotype has ten or more counts. The chain links TRBV27 to TRBJ2-1; 7 positions agree with TRBD1. Germline V gives CDR1 MNHEY, CDR2 SMNVEV (reference sequence). The CDR3 spans 17 residues. J lost 6 bases, V lost 5 bases, and 16 bases had no gene match. CDR3 DNA: TGTGCCAGCAGTATTTACCAGGGACAGATGGGGCGCAATGAGCAGTTCTTC. Translation gives CASSIYQGQMGRNEQFF.

The rearrangement uses TRBV15 and TRBJ1-4; D unresolved. The V end lost 0 bases, the J end lost 0 bases, and 8 bases lay between the germline ends. Germline V gives CDR1 LNHNV, CDR2 YYDKDF (reference sequence). This CDR3 has 16 amino acids. CDR3: CATSRDPRATNEKLFF. The CDR3 nucleotides read TGTGCCACCAGCAGAGATCCCCGCGCAACTAATGAAAAACTGTTTTTT.

This clonotype was seen many times. The rearrangement uses TRBV29-1 and TRBJ2-3; TRBD1 agrees at 9 bases. J gave up 6 bases and V 1 base, and 2 bases lay outside the gene matches. Germline V gives CDR1 SQVTM, CDR2 ANQGSEA. The CDR3 length is 13 residues. The CDR3 here is CSVEVGQGDTQYF. In DNA form, the CDR3 reads TGCAGCGTTGAAGTGGGACAGGGTGATACGCAGTATTTT.

The DNA for the CDR3 is TGCGCCAGCAGCCAAGGGAGACTGGGGGGCCTCTACGAGCAGTACTTC. Encoded protein: CASSQGRLGGLYEQYF. The chain recombines TRBV4-1 with TRBJ2-7, with D perhaps being TRBD1 or TRBD2 (6 bases each). Germline V lookup: CDR1 MGHRA, CDR2 YSYEKL. The CDR3 is 16 residues long. Trimming took 1 base from V and 3 from J, leaving 16 bases between them.

Regarding this clonotype: An end of the junction does not agree with germline; a read error may underlie this. This rearrangement joins TRBV5-1 to TRBJ1-2; 7 bases fit TRBD1. The CDR3 covers 15 residues. Germline V CDR1 and CDR2: SGHRS, YFSETQ. For the CDR3, the DNA is TGCGCCGGCAGCTTGAGGACAGGATTACGAGATGGCTACACCTTC. Protein: CAGSLRTGLRDGYTF.

The table lists this clonotype with a few counts. V gene TRBV12-5 combines with J gene TRBJ2-1; the D gene is possibly TRBD2 (6 bases). The germline V and J ends were trimmed by 6 bases and 8 bases, with 17 bases remaining between them. Germline V lookup: CDR1 LGHNT, CDR2 FRNRAP. The CDR3 consists of 14 residues. The DNA for the CDR3 is TGTGCTAGTGGGGGGGAGGCCGGCGTGGATGAGCAGTTCTTC. Protein sequence: CASGGEAGVDEQFF. Drawing the rest from reference TRBV12-5 and TRBJ2-1, the complete variable domain is DARVTQTPRHKVTEMGQEVTMRCQPILGHNTVFWYRQTMMQGLELLAYFRNRAPLDDSGMPKDRFSAEMPDATLATLKIQPSEPRDSAVYFCASGGEAGVDEQFFGPGTRLTVL.

This clonotype has more than one count but fewer than ten. The J gene is TRBJ1-2, the V gene TRBV10-3, with 9 bases that match TRBD1. V lost 5 bases and J lost 4; bases outside the gene matches: 5. Germline V gives CDR1 ENHRY, CDR2 SYGVKD. CDR3 length: 14 amino acids. The DNA for the CDR3 is TGTGCCATCAGTACAGGGGGCCAAGTCTATGGCTACACCTTC. It is translated as CAISTGGQVYGYTF.

In its sample, this clonotype was seen a few times. A much bigger clone sits one base away, suggesting this may be a read error. The rearrangement links TRBV29-1 to TRBJ2-4; D gene ambiguous. The CDR3 sequence is 13 residues long. Germline V gene lookup returns CDR1 SQVTM and CDR2 ANQGSEA. Between the trimmed V and J ends, which lost 7 bases and 6 bases, there was a span of 16 bases. The CDR3 DNA follows: TGCAGCGCTGTGACGGGCTCGGGAAACATTCAGTACTTC. Translation: CSAVTGSGNIQYF.

This clonotype was seen repeatedly, ten times or more. J is TRBJ1-2 and V is TRBV6-6; 7 bases line up with TRBD1. The V gene end was trimmed by 6 bases and the J gene end by 1 base; junction bases not matched to a gene: 2. Germline V lookup: CDR1 MNHNY, CDR2 SVGAGI (reference sequence). The CDR3 runs 13 residues. CDR3: CASSGQDNYGYTF. The CDR3 nucleotides are TGTGCCAGCAGCGGACAGGATAACTATGGCTACACCTTC.

CDR3 sequence: CASSLGGGGSEAFF. The CDR3 DNA follows: TGTGCCAGCAGTTTAGGGGGAGGGGGCTCTGAAGCTTTCTTT. The chain couples TRBV28 to TRBJ1-1, with 7 bases that match TRBD1. The CDR3 spans 14 residues. The ends lost 2 bases at V and 6 bases at J; junction bases unmatched: 6. CDR1 is MDHEN and CDR2 is SYDVKM in the germline V gene.

In the case of this clonotype: A much more abundant neighbour one base away suggests this may be a read error. This rearrangement joins TRBV9 to TRBJ1-5, with D tentatively TRBD1 (5 bases). This CDR3 comprises 14 residues. Per the germline V gene, CDR1 is SGDLS and CDR2 is YYNGEE. The ends were cut back, 4 bases at V and 0 bases at J, with 8 bases in the middle. The CDR3: CASSYDSSNQPQHF. CDR3 coding DNA: TGTGCCAGCAGCTACGACAGTAGCAATCAGCCCCAGCATTTT.

V and J are TRBV4-1 and TRBJ1-1; 9 nucleotides match TRBD1. In germline, CDR1 is MGHRA, CDR2 YSYEKL. V shed 3 bases and J 1 base; nucleotides not matched to a gene: 6. The length of the CDR3 is 16 residues. The CDR3 DNA sequence: TGCGCCAGCAGCCATGGACCGGGACAGGGGAACACTGAAGCTTTCTTT. Encoded protein: CASSHGPGQGNTEAFF.

The chain has TRBV29-1 and TRBJ1-2; possible D gene TRBD1, 5 bases. This CDR3 comprises 14 residues. V lost 5 bases to trimming and J lost 6 bases, with 19 bases between them. Germline lookup yields CDR1 SQVTM and CDR2 ANQGSEA. The CDR3 sequence: CSVPGVREGNGYTF. In nucleotides, the CDR3 is TGCAGCGTTCCGGGGGTGAGGGAAGGTAATGGCTACACCTTC.

The V gene is TRBV7-6, the J gene TRBJ1-6, with D unresolved. Looked up from germline, CDR1 is SGHVS and CDR2 is FNYEAQ. V lost 5 bases, J lost 0 bases, and 17 bases lay in between. This CDR3 is 18 amino acids long. CDR3 amino acids: CASSQGPPLSSYNSPLHF. DNA for the CDR3: TGTGCCAGCAGCCAAGGTCCTCCTCTGAGCTCCTATAATTCACCCCTCCACTTT.

This clonotype was seen repeatedly, ten times or more. The V call is TRBV6-5, the J call TRBJ1-2; TRBD1 matches 7 bases. Germline V gene data show CDR1 as MNHEY and CDR2 as SVGAGI. This CDR3 comprises 13 residues. Trimming took 5 bases from V and 8 from J; bases not matched to a gene: 8. CDR3 nucleotide sequence: TGTGCCAGCAGTGCTACAGGGGCTGGAGGCTACACCTTC. It encodes CASSATGAGGYTF.

This clonotype was counted a few times. The J gene is TRBJ1-1, the V gene TRBV7-2; no definite D call. Looked up from germline, CDR1 is SGHTA and CDR2 is FQGNSA. V shed 5 bases and J shed 6 bases, with 13 bases lying between them. CDR3 size: 13 residues. The CDR3 bases are TGTGCCAGCAGCCCCAATTTAGTCGCTGAAGCTTTCTTT. This sequence encodes CASSPNLVAEAFF.

This clonotype was seen a single time. The rearrangement uses TRBV4-3 and TRBJ2-1; TRBD2 matches at 10 bases. V was pared by 0 bases and J by 9 bases, with 11 bases of the junction left unmatched. In germline, CDR1 is LGHNA, CDR2 YSLEER. The CDR3 runs 17 residues. The CDR3 region is CASSQEGWSGGAAEQFF. CDR3 DNA: TGCGCCAGCAGCCAAGAAGGGTGGAGCGGGGGGGCCGCTGAGCAGTTCTTC.

This clonotype was counted ten times or more. V is TRBV6-2 or TRBV6-3 and J is TRBJ1-5; D is ambiguous. The length of the CDR3 is 16 residues. V gave up 6 bases and J gave up 2 bases, with 17 bases separating them. Germline loops: CDR1 MNHEY, CDR2 SVGEGT. This CDR3 reads CASSSRGIDGNQPQHF. The CDR3 DNA reads as TGTGCCAGCAGCTCCCGGGGTATTGACGGCAATCAGCCCCAGCATTTT.

The rearrangement links TRBV20-1 to TRBJ1-5; 9 nucleotides match TRBD1. CDR1 is DFQATT, CDR2 SNEGSKA, per germline (reference sequence). This CDR3 is built from 16 residues. V was pared by 3 bases and J by 5 bases, with 11 bases of the junction left unmatched. For the CDR3, the DNA is TGCAGTGCTAGTTATCCGGGACAGGGACTGGATCAGCCCCAGCATTTT. It is translated as CSASYPGQGLDQPQHF.

The table lists this clonotype with a few counts. CDR3 sequence (DNA): TGCAGTGCTAGAGATTTACAGGGAAAGGCTGGGGTGAACACTGAAGCTTTCTTT. Translating it yields CSARDLQGKAGVNTEAFF. The chain employs TRBV20-1 and TRBJ1-1, with D perhaps TRBD1 (6 bases). CDR1 and CDR2 from the germline V gene are DFQATT and SNEGSKA (reference sequence). The CDR3 runs to 18 residues. With 0 bases removed from V and 0 bases from J, the gap between germline ends came to 20 bases.

In the case of this clonotype: With a much larger clone just one base away, this may be a read error. The limits of the CDR3 on the DNA are not certain, so only TCRdb's listed CDR3 is given. The CDR3 loop is CASSLGTGEAQYF. V and J are TRBV12-3 or TRBV12-4 and TRBJ2-5. Termini included, the CDR3 measures 13 amino acids.